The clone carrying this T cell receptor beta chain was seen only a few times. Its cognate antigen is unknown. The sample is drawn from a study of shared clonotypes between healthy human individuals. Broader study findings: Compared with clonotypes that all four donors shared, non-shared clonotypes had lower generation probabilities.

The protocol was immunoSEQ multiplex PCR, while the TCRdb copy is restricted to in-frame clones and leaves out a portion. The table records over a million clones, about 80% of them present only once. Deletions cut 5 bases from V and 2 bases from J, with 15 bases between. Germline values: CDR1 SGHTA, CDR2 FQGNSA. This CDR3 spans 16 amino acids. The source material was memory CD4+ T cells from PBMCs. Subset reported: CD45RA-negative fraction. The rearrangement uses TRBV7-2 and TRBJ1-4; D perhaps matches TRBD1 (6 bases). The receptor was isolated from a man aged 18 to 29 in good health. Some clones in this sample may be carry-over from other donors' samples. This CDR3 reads CASSRTGTRTNEKLFF. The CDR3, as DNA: TGTGCCAGCAGCCGTACAGGGACGAGGACTAATGAAAAACTGTTTTTT.